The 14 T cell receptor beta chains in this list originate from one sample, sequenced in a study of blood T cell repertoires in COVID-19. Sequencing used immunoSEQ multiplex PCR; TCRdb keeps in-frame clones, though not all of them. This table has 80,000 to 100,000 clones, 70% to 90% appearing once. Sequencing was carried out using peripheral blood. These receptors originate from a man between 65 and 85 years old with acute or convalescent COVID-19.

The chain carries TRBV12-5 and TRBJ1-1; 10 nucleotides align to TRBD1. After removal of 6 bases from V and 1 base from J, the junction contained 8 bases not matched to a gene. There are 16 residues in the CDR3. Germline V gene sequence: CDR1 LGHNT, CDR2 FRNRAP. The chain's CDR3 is CASGLTGGARNTEAFF. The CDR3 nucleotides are TGTGCTAGTGGGTTGACAGGGGGCGCGAGGAACACTGAAGCTTTCTTT. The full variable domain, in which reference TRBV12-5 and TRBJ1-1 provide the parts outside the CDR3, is DARVTQTPRHKVTEMGQEVTMRCQPILGHNTVFWYRQTMMQGLELLAYFRNRAPLDDSGMPKDRFSAEMPDATLATLKIQPSEPRDSAVYFCASGLTGGARNTEAFFGQGTRLTVV.

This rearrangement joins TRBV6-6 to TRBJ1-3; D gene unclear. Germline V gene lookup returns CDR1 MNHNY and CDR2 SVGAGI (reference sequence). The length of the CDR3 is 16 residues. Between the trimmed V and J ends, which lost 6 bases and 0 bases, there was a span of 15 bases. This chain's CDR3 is CASSRSTAISGNTIYF. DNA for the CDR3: TGTGCCAGCAGCCGATCCACAGCCATCTCTGGAAACACCATATATTTT.

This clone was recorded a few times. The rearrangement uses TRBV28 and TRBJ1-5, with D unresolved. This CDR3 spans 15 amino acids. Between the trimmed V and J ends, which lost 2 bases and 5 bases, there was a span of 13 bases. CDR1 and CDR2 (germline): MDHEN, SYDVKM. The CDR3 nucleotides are TGTGCCAGCAGTTTAGTCGGGGTGAGGGATCAGCCCCAGCATTTT. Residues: CASSLVGVRDQPQHF.

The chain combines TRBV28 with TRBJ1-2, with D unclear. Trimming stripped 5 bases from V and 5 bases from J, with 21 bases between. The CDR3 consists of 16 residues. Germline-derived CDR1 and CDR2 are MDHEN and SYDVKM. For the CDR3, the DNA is TGTGCCAGCAGTCCGGGCGGGTCCCTAAGGTTTTATGGCTACACCTTC. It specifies CASSPGGSLRFYGYTF.

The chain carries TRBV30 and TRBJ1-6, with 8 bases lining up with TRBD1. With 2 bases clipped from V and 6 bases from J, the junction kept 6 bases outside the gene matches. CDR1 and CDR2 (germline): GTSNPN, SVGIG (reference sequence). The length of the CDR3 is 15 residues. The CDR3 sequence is CAWSYGQGLNSPLHF. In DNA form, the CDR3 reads TGTGCCTGGAGTTACGGACAGGGCCTTAATTCACCCCTCCACTTT.

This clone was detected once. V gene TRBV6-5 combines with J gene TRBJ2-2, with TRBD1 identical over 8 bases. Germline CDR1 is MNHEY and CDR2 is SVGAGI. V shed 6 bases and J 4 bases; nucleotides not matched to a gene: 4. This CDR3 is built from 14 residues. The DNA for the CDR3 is TGTGCCAGCAGACTGACAGGGGTCACCGGGGAGCTGTTTTTT. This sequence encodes CASRLTGVTGELFF.

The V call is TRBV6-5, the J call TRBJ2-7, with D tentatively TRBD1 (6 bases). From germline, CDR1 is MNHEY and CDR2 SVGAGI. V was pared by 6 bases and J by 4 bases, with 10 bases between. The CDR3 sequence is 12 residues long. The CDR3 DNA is TGTGCCAGCAGCCCCGACAGGTACGAGCAGTACTTC. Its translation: CASSPDRYEQYF.

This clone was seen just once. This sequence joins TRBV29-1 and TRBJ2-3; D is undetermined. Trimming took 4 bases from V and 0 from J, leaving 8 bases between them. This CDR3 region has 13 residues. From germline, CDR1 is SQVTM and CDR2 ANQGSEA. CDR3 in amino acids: CSVARSSTDTQYF. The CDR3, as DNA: TGCAGCGTTGCCAGATCTAGCACAGATACGCAGTATTTT.

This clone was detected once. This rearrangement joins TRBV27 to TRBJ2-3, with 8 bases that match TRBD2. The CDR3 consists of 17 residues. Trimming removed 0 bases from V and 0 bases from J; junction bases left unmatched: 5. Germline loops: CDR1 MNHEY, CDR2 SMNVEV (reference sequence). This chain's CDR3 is CASSLSVLAGSTDTQYF. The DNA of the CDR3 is TGTGCCAGCAGTTTATCCGTGTTAGCGGGAAGCACAGATACGCAGTATTTT.

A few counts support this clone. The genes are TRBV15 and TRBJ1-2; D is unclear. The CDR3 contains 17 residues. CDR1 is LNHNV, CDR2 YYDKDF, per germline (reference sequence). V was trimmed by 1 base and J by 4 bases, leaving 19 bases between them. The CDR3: CATSRVQAIGEFYGYTF. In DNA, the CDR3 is TGTGCCACCAGCAGAGTCCAGGCCATCGGGGAATTCTATGGCTACACCTTC.

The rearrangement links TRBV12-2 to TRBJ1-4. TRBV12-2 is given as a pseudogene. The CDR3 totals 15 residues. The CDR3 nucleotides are TGTGCAAGTCGGCCAAGTCAAGGGTCCCGGGGGAAACTGTTTTTT. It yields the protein CASRPSQGSRGKLFF.

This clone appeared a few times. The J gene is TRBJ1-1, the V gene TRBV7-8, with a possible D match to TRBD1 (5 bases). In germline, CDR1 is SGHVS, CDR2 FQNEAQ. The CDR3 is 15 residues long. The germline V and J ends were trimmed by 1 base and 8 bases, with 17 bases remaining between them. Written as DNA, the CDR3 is TGTGCCAGCAGCTTAGTAGACATAGGGGTTAGGGAAGCTTTCTTT. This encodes CASSLVDIGVREAFF.

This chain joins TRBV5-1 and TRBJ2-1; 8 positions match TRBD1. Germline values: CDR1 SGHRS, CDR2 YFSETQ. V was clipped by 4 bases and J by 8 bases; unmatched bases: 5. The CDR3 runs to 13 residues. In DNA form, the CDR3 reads TGCGCCAGCAGCCAGACAGGGGTCCATGAGCAGTTCTTC. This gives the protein CASSQTGVHEQFF.

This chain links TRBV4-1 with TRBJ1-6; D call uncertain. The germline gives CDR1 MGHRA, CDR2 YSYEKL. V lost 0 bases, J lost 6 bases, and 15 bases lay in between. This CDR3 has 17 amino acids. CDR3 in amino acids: CASSQERADLGNSPLHF. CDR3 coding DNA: TGCGCCAGCAGCCAAGAGAGGGCGGATTTGGGTAATTCACCCCTCCACTTT.